There are a few counts of the clone carrying this TCR beta chain. The antigen is undetermined. Deletions cut 6 bases from V and 11 bases from J, with 11 bases between. The CDR3 sequence is 11 residues long. Germline lookup yields CDR1 MNHEY and CDR2 SVGAGI. TCRdb ran MiXCR on the reads and lists one entry per CDR3 protein. The sample has fewer than 350,000 distinct CDR3 sequences, 25% to 30% seen once; the top ten hold roughly 20%. The sample comes from a study of T cell repertoires in cytomegalovirus infection. About the study: As its CMV epitopes, the study selected recently identified HLA-C-restricted and well-studied HLA-B-restricted targets. Matching HLA type, along with CMV infection, was indicated by public TCR beta signatures.

This material consisted of cultured PBMCs, taken from culture after CMV antigen stimulation. The rearrangement links TRBV6-5 to TRBJ1-3; D not certain. The clonotype comes from a human donor in good health (CMV status not recorded). Some clones in this sample may be carry-over from other donors' samples. CDR3 in DNA: TGTGCCAGCAGAACGGGAGTATCCATATATTTT. Its translation is CASRTGVSIYF.